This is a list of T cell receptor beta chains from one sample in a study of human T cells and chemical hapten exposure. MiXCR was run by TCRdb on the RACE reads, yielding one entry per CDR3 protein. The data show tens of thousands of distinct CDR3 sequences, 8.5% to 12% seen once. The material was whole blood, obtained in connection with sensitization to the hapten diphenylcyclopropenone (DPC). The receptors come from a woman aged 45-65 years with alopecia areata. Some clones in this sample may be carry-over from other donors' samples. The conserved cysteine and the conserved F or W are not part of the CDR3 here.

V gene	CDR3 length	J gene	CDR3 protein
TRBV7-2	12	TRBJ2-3	ANRLAGGKDTQY
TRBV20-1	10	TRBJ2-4	SVETSENIQY
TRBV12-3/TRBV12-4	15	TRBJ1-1	ASSPGQVGRVNTEAF
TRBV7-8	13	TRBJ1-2	ASSLARITNYGYT
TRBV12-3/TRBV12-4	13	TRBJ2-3	ASSLTSGRLDTQY
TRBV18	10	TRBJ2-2	ASSPQESELF
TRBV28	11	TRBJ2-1	ASSSAPGSEQF
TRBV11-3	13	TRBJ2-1	ASSPGTSGIYEQF
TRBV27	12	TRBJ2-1	ASAGQGSSNEQF
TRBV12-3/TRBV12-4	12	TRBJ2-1	ASSFRGSLNEQF
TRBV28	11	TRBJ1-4	ASIRDRNEKLF
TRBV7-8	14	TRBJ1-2	ASSLLDSFANYGYT
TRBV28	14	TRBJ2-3	ASSLGTVASTDTQY
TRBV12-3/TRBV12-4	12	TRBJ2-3	ASSRTTSTDTQY
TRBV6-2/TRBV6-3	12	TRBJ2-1	AIARGSSYNEQF
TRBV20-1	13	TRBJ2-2	SASTSGRVTGELF
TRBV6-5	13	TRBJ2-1	ASSYSTGARNEQF
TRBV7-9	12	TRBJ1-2	ASSPTGEYYGYT
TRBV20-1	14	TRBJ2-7	SARGAGTGGSYEQY
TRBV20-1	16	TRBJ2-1	SASRGTSGRSSYNEQF
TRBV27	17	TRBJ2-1	ASSRGVVAGGSLYNEQF
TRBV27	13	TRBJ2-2	ASSLRTRPPGELF
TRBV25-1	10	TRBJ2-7	ASSDSGYEQY
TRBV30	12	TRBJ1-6	AWSVPGLYSPLH
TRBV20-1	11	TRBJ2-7	SAPGTGVYEQY
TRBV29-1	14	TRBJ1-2	SVGISSYRPNYGYT
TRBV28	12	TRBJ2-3	ASSLGGRADTQY
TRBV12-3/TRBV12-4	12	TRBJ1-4	ASSLAGRTEKLF
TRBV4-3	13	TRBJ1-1	ASSQDVRGRTEAF
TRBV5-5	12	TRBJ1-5	ASSERTGHLSQH
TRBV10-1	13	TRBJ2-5	ASSDGSGSGETQY
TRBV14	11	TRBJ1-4	ASSYWANGKLF
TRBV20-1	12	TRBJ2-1	SVPANRGYNEQF
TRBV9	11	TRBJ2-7	ASSLRSGYEQY
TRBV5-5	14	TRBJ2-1	ASSPGASGRGNEQF
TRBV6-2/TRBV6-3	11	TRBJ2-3	ASSSSGPDTQY
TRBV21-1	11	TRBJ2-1	ASSVRAPNEQF
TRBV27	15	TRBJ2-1	ASSSTGTGRDDNEQF
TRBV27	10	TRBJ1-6	ASRDRDSPLH
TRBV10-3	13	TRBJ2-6	AISKQGPGANVLT